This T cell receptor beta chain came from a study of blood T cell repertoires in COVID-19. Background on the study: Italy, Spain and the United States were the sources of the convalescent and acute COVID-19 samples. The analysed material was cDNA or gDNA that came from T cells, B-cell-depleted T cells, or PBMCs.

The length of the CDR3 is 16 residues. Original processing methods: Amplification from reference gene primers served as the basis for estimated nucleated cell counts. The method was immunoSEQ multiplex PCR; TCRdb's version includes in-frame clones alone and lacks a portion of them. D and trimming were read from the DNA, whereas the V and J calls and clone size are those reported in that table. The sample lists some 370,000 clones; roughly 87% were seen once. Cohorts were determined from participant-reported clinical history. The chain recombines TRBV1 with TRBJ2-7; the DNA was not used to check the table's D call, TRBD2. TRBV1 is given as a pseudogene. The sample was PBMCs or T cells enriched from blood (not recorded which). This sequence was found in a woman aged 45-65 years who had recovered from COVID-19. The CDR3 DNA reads TGCACCAGCAGCCCAACCAAAGGCGGGAGCTCCCACGAGCAGTACTTC. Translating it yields CTSSPTKGGSSHEQYF.